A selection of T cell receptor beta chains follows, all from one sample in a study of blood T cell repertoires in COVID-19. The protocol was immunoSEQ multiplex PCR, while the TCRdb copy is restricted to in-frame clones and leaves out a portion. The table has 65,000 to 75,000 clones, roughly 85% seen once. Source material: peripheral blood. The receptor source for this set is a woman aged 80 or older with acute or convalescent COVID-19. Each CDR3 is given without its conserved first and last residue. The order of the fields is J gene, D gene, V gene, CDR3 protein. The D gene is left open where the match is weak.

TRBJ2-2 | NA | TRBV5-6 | ASSPRQAANTGELF
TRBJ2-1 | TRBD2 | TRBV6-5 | ASIAGGRYNEQF
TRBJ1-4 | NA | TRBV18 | ASSPTQRISTNEKLF
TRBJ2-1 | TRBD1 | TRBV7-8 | ASSLPPPRTGAIEQF
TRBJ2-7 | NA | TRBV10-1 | ASSESSSPAYEQY
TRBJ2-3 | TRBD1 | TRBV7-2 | ASSLTGTGHTDTQY
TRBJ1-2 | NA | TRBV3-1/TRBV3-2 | ASSGVTGSYGYT
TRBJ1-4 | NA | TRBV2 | ASTDSNIEKLF
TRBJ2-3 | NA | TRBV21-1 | ASSKDLGQKGIGTDTQY
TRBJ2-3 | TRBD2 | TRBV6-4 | ASSAGSGGGDTQY
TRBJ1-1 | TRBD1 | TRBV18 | ASSPIDRDTEAF
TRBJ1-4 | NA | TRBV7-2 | ASSLATGRGNEKLF
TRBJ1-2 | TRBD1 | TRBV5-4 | ASRGDRAINYGYT
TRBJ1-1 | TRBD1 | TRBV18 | ASMRGTGGRTEAF
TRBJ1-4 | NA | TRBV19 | ASSMRGGRANEKLF
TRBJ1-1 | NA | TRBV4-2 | ASSQEGVNTEAF
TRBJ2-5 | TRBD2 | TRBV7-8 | ASSLVTSGQETQY
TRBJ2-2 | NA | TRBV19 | ASSSDSGELF
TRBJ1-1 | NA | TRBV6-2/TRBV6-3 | ASSYGSGATEAF
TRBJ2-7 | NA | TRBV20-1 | SASQGSEQY
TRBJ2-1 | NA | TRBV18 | ASSRHAGPEQF
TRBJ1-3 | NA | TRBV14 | ASSPAGGNTIY
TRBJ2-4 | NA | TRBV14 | ASSQDRPLAPSAKNIQY
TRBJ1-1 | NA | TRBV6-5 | ASSNTVNTEAF
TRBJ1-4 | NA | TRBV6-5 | ASGREVGEKLF
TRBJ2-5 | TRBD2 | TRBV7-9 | ASSLAESGVSY
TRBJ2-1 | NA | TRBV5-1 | ASSFRPHEGNEQF
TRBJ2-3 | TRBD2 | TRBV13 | ASSPQRGASTDTQY
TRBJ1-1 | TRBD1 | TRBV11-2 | ASSIRTGGTEAF
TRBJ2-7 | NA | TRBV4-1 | ASSQEWSLPDYEQY
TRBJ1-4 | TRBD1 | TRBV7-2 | ASSFRDRGQLF
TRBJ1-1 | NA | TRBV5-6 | ASSSSLVAEAF
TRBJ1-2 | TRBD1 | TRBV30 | AWSPGGYGYT
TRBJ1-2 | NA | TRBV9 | ASSVDFDRGYT
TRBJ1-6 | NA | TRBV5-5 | ASSLKIRVSDYNSPLH
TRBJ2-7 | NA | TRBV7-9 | ASSRTRDWLVYEQY
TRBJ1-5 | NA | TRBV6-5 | ASSYDRSSNQPQH
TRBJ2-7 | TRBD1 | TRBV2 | ASSHVWDRQY
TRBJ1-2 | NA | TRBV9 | ASSPQTDNYGYT
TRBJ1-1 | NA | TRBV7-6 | ASSRQPNTEAF
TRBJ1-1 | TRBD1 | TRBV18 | ASSRGQGITEAF
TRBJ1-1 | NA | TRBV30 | AWVREGTEAF
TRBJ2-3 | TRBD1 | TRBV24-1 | ATSDPTRQGRGTDTQY
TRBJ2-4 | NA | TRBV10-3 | AISESKVLETIQY
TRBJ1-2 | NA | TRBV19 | ASSLRQVNYGYT
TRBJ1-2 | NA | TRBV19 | ASISRGGSEANYGYT
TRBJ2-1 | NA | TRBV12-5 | ASGLRRADGNEQF
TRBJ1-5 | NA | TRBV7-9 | ASSHGENQPQH
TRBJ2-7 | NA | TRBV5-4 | ASSLAGGSEQY
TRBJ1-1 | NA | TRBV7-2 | ASRLGLNTEAF
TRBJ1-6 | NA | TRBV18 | ASSPGTGVNSPLH
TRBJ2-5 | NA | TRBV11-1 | ASSLADAGLRETQY
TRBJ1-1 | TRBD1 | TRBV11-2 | ASSQRPGGDTEAF
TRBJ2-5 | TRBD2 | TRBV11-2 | ASSKTSGAQETQY
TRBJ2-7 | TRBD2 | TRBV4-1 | ASSQEQRGFYEQY
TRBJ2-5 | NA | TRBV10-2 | ASSVHYQETQY
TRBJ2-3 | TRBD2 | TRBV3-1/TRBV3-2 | ASSRVAGGIPYTQY
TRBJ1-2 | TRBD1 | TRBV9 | ASSADRRNNYGYT